This section outlines one T cell receptor beta chain sequence together with its context. Antigen: not known. The CDR3 consists of 16 residues. V shed 4 bases and J shed 2 bases, with 15 bases lying between them. The V gene's germline CDR1 is MNHEY and CDR2 SVGAGI. The record originates from a study of cytomegalovirus exposure and HLA in healthy donors. The PCR employed 60 Vbeta primers together with 13 Jbeta primers. Sequencing was performed with immunoSEQ multiplex PCR; in TCRdb, only in-frame clones are kept and a portion is missing. The repertoire holds around 130,000 clones, around 80% seen once, with 3% to 4% in the top ten. The study's findings and limits: V segments that were indistinguishable, TRBV6-2 and TRBV6-3 among them, were omitted from analysis. Several top significant clusters appeared, in a later analysis, to be linked to common viral pathogens. When analyzed later, the rates of TCR association showed variation by HLA locus, with DRB1 the most and HLA-C the fewest.

The chain has TRBV6-5 and TRBJ1-5; D gene unclear. Sequencing was done on a sample of PBMCs. This TCR came from a middle-aged woman in good health and CMV-seronegative. CDR3 loop: CASSFSAGPGNQPQHF. The CDR3 DNA reads TGTGCCAGCAGTTTTTCGGCAGGCCCGGGCAATCAGCCCCAGCATTTT.